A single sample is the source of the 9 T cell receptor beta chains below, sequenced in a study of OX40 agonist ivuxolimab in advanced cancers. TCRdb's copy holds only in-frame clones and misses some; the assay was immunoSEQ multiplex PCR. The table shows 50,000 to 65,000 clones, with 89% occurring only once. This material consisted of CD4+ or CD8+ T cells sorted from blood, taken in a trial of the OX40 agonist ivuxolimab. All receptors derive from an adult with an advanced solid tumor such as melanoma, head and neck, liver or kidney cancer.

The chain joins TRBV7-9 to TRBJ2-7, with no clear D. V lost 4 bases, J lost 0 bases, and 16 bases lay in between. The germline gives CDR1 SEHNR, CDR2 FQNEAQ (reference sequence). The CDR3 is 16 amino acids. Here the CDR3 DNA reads TGTGCCAGCAGCTACCGGGCTGGATCCCCCTCCTACGAGCAGTACTTC. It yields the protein CASSYRAGSPSYEQYF.

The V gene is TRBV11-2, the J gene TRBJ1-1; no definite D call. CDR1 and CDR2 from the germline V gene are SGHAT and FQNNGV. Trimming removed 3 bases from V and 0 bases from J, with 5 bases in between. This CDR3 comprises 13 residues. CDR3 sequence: CASSLGLNTEAFF. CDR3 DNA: TGTGCCAGCAGCTTGGGGTTGAACACTGAAGCTTTCTTT.

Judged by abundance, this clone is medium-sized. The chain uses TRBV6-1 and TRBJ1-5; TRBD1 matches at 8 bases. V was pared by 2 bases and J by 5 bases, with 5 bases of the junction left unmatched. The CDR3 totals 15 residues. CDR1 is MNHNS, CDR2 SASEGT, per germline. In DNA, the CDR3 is TGTGCCAGCAGTGAACGGGCAGGGGGCCATCAGCCCCAGCATTTT. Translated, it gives CASSERAGGHQPQHF.

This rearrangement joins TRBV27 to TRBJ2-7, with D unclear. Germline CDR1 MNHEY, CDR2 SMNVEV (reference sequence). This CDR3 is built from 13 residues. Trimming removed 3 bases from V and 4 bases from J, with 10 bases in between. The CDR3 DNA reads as TGTGCCAGCAGTTTTTCAGCGTCATACGAGCAGTACTTC. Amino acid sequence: CASSFSASYEQYF.

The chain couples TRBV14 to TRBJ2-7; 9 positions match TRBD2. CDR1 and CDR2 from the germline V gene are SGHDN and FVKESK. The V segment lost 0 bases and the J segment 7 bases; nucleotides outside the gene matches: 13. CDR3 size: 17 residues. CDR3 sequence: CASSQDEGGLANLEQYF. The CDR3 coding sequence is TGTGCCAGCAGCCAAGATGAGGGAGGACTAGCGAATCTTGAGCAGTACTTC.

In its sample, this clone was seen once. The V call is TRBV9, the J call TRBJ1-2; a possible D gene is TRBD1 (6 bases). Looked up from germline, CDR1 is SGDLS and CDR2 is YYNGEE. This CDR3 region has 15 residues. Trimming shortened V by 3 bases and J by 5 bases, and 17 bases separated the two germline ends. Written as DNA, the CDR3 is TGTGCCAGCAGCGATCGGACAGCCGCAAATTATGGCTACACCTTC. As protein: CASSDRTAANYGYTF.

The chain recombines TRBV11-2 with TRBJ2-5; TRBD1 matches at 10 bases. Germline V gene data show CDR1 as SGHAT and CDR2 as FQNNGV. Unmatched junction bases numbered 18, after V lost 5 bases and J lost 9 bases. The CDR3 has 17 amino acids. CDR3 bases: TGTGCCAGCAGCGAGGGACAGGGGTTAGCCCCGGGTTTGGCCCAGTACTTC. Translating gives CASSEGQGLAPGLAQYF.

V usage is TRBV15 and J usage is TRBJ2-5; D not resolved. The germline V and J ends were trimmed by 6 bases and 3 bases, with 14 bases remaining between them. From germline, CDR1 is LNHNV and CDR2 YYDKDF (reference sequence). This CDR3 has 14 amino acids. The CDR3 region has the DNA TGTGCCACCAGTCCCCCGAGCCCTGAAGAGACCCAGTACTTC. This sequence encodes CATSPPSPEETQYF.

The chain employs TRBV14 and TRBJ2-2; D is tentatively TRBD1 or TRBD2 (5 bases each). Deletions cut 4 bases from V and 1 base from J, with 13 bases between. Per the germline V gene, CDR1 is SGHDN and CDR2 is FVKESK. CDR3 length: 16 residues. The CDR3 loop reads CASSRPGRQNTGELFF. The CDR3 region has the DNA TGTGCCAGCAGCCGACCGGGACGGCAGAACACCGGGGAGCTGTTTTTT.